The 27 T cell receptor beta chains below were found in one sample sequenced in a study of CD8 T cells in ankylosing spondylitis (dated by TCRdb to the late 2010s). Libraries were constructed by 5' RACE. Sequencing used an Illumina HiSeq 2500. TCRdb handled the public reads itself, with Q25 trimming in fastp and clone calling in MiXCR, and kept productive beta chains. Every CDR3 protein is listed once, alongside the most common genes and DNA of its rows. A total of 250,000 to 300,000 distinct CDR3 sequences appear in this sample, around 18% of them only once. The ten top clones hold roughly 7.4% of the sample. The sample was blood, either unsorted or a sorted T cell fraction (not recorded which). Source of these receptors: a male donor with ankylosing spondylitis or in good health (not recorded which).

This clonotype was counted between two and nine times. This clone may be a read error of a much larger clone one base away. The chain employs TRBV29-1 and TRBJ2-3, with 7 bases aligning to TRBD1. The CDR3 totals 14 residues. V lost 7 bases to trimming and J lost 4 bases; unmatched junction nucleotides: 11. CDR1 and CDR2 (germline): SQVTM, ANQGSEA. CDR3 coding DNA: TGCAGCGCCAAGACAGGGCCCTTCGCAGATACGCAGTATTTT. Translation: CSAKTGPFADTQYF.

In its sample, this clonotype was seen a few times. The J gene is TRBJ1-5, the V gene TRBV3-1, with 7 bases identical to TRBD1. The CDR3 has 14 residues. After removal of 3 bases from V and 7 bases from J, the junction contained 6 bases not matched to a gene. CDR1 LGHDT and CDR2 YNNKEL come from the germline V gene (reference sequence). Written as DNA, the CDR3 is TGTGCCAGCAGCCAGGCAGGGGGTACCCAGCCCCAGCATTTT. This encodes CASSQAGGTQPQHF.

Only a few counts were recorded for this clonotype. J is TRBJ2-1 and V is TRBV20-1; D uncertain. In germline, CDR1 is DFQATT, CDR2 SNEGSKA (reference sequence). The CDR3 has 13 residues. V was shortened by 3 bases and J by 9 bases, with 15 bases between the two germline ends. For the CDR3, the DNA is TGCAGTGCTAGTGCTCTTAGTAGTCGTGAGCAGTTCTTC. Its protein is CSASALSSREQFF.

V is TRBV2 and J is TRBJ2-3; D might be TRBD2 (5 bases). This CDR3 region has 13 residues. Germline V gene data show CDR1 as SNHLY and CDR2 as FYNNEI. V dropped 8 bases and J dropped 6 bases, with 15 bases sitting between them. The CDR3 protein is CASRDTWSDTQYF. The CDR3 DNA is TGTGCCAGCCGGGATACCTGGTCCGATACGCAGTATTTT.

The rearrangement links TRBV20-1 to TRBJ2-3; D unclear. Trimming removed 1 base at V and 0 bases at J, with 5 bases between. CDR3 length equals 13 residues. CDR1 and CDR2 (germline): DFQATT, SNEGSKA (reference sequence). CDR3 protein: CSARGLSTDTQYF. CDR3 DNA: TGCAGTGCTAGAGGTCTTAGCACAGATACGCAGTATTTT.

This clonotype has ten or more counts. The chain combines TRBV28 with TRBJ2-7; 11 nucleotides line up with TRBD1. CDR3 length: 16 residues. Germline V gene data show CDR1 as MDHEN and CDR2 as SYDVKM. Trimming cost V 4 bases and J 3 bases; bases outside gene matches: 8. DNA for the CDR3: TGTGCCAGCAGTTCCTGGGACAGGGGGACGGACTACGAGCAGTACGTC. Protein: CASSSWDRGTDYEQYV.

This sequence joins TRBV15 and TRBJ2-1; TRBD2 aligns across 13 bases. Trimming removed 6 bases from V and 6 bases from J; junction bases left unmatched: 11. Germline values: CDR1 LNHNV, CDR2 YYDKDF (reference sequence). CDR3 length: 17 amino acids. The CDR3 here is CATRGEPGLAGSNEQFF. CDR3 coding DNA: TGTGCCACCAGGGGAGAACCGGGACTAGCGGGATCCAATGAGCAGTTCTTC.

V is TRBV4-2 and J is TRBJ2-1; D not certain. The CDR3 sequence is 14 residues long. Trimming took 1 base from V and 7 from J, leaving 11 bases between them. Germline V gene data show CDR1 as LGHNA and CDR2 as YNFKEQ. In DNA, the CDR3 is TGTGCCAGCAGCCAAGTGAGTGGGAAAAATGAGCAGTTCTTC. Its translation is CASSQVSGKNEQFF.

The rearrangement links TRBV12-3 or TRBV12-4 to TRBJ2-5; tentative D call: TRBD1 (5 bases). Trimming shortened V by 5 bases and J by 3 bases, and 19 bases separated the two germline ends. The CDR3 loop spans 16 amino acids. This CDR3 reads CASSRSAGWLKETQYF. In DNA, the CDR3 is TGTGCCAGCAGTCGATCGGCAGGGTGGCTTAAAGAGACCCAGTACTTC.

This chain links TRBV7-3 with TRBJ2-2; TRBD2 agrees at 11 bases. Trimming cost V 5 bases and J 5 bases; bases outside gene matches: 7. The CDR3 length is 16 residues. Germline lookup yields CDR1 SGHTA and CDR2 FQGTGA. The DNA of the CDR3 is TGTGCCAGCAGCCCCCAAACTAGCGGGGGTACCGGGGAGCTGTTTTTT. Translation gives CASSPQTSGGTGELFF.

This clonotype was seen more than once but under ten times. The rearrangement joins TRBV4-1 to TRBJ2-7, with 10 bases fitting TRBD2. Trimming took 2 bases from V and 2 from J; bases not matched to a gene: 3. This CDR3 has 15 residues. Germline CDR1 is MGHRA and CDR2 is YSYEKL. The CDR3 region is CASSQLAGGTYEQYV. The CDR3 bases are TGCGCCAGCAGCCAATTAGCGGGAGGAACCTACGAGCAGTACGTC.

In its sample, this clonotype was seen a few times. V and J are TRBV6-1 and TRBJ1-5; TRBD1 is a possible D gene (5 bases). From germline, CDR1 is MNHNS and CDR2 SASEGT. V was pared by 7 bases and J by 3 bases, with 13 bases between. CDR3 length: 14 residues. The CDR3 DNA reads as TGTGCCAGCAAGAGGGACGCGACCAATCAGCCCCAGCATTTT. Its translation: CASKRDATNQPQHF.

With respect to this clonotype: At one end, the junction sequence differs from germline, possibly due to a read error. The V and J genes are TRBV4-2 and TRBJ1-3; 10 bases fit TRBD1. This CDR3 contains 21 residues. CDR1 is LGHNA and CDR2 is YNFKEQ in the germline V gene. DNA of the CDR3: TGTGCCAGCAACCAAGAACGTGGCGACAGGGGGCTTCTAAGCTCTGGAAACACCATATATTTT. Protein: CASNQERGDRGLLSSGNTIYF.

This clonotype was seen only a few times. The V call is TRBV20-1, the J call TRBJ1-5; D is uncertain. Trimming removed 3 bases at V and 3 bases at J, with 12 bases between. CDR1 is DFQATT, CDR2 SNEGSKA, per germline (reference sequence). This CDR3 has 14 residues. The CDR3 sequence: CSASPTDPNQPQHF. CDR3 coding DNA: TGCAGTGCTAGCCCTACAGACCCCAATCAGCCCCAGCATTTT.

This clonotype was found many times. V and J are TRBV24-1 and TRBJ2-4; D not resolved. V was pared by 4 bases and J by 6 bases, with 6 bases between. There are 12 residues in the CDR3. Per germline, CDR1 KGHDR and CDR2 SFDVKD. CDR3 sequence: CATSDSLNIQYF. DNA of the CDR3: TGTGCCACCAGTGACTCCCTAAACATTCAGTACTTC.

The chain is built from TRBV4-2 and TRBJ1-6; possible D gene TRBD1, 6 bases. Between the trimmed V and J ends, which lost 1 base and 3 bases, there was a span of 10 bases. Germline CDR1 LGHNA, CDR2 YNFKEQ. CDR3 length: 16 amino acids. The CDR3 region is CASSQGTGNYNSPLHF. CDR3 nucleotides: TGTGCCAGCAGCCAAGGAACAGGGAACTATAATTCACCCCTCCACTTT.

This clonotype was seen more than once but under ten times. The rearrangement links TRBV6-1 to TRBJ2-1; 7 bases align to TRBD1. The CDR3 covers 16 residues. The V segment lost 5 bases and the J segment 0 bases; nucleotides outside the gene matches: 7. Germline CDR1 and CDR2: MNHNS and SASEGT. Written as DNA, the CDR3 is TGTGCCAGCAGTAAAAACAGGGGAAGCTCCTACAATGAGCAGTTCTTC. Translated: CASSKNRGSSYNEQFF.

The genes are TRBV5-6 and TRBJ2-4, with D possibly being TRBD1 or TRBD2 (5 bases each). The CDR3 consists of 16 residues. The V and J ends lost 1 base and 3 bases respectively, with 14 bases between them. Germline-derived CDR1 and CDR2 are SGHDT and YYEEEE. The CDR3 DNA sequence: TGTGCCAGCAGCTTGTCCAGGGACGAAAGCAAAAACATTCAGTACTTC. This translates into CASSLSRDESKNIQYF. Using reference TRBV5-6 and TRBJ2-4 for the parts outside the CDR3, the full variable domain is DAGVTQSPTHLIKTRGQQVTLRCSPKSGHDTVSWYQQALGQGPQFIFQYYEEEERQRGNFPDRFSGHQFPNYSSELNVNALLLGDSALYLCASSLSRDESKNIQYFGAGTRLSVL.

This clonotype appeared a few times. The J gene is TRBJ2-1, the V gene TRBV15, with D possibly being TRBD1 (5 bases). Germline CDR1 LNHNV, CDR2 YYDKDF (reference sequence). Trimming removed 3 bases at V and 10 bases at J, with 13 bases between. This CDR3 contains 13 residues. Here the CDR3 reads CATSRILTVEQFF. The CDR3 DNA follows: TGTGCCACCAGCAGGATACTGACAGTGGAGCAGTTCTTC.

This sequence joins TRBV3-1 and TRBJ2-3, with a weak D call TRBD1 (5 bases). V was trimmed by 7 bases and J by 6 bases, leaving 8 bases between them. The germline gives CDR1 LGHDT, CDR2 YNNKEL (reference sequence). The CDR3 sequence is 11 residues long. Written as DNA, the CDR3 is TGTGCCAGCAACTCAGGGGATACGCAGTATTTT. Translation gives CASNSGDTQYF.

In its sample, this clonotype was seen a few times. J is TRBJ1-1 and V is TRBV5-1, with 7 bases fitting TRBD1. After removal of 4 bases from V and 1 base from J, the junction contained 10 bases not matched to a gene. The germline CDR1 and CDR2 sequences are SGHRS and YFSETQ. The CDR3 has 16 amino acids. DNA of the CDR3: TGCGCCAGCAGCCCCACCGGGGACAGCCAGAACACTGAAGCTTTCTTT. It translates to CASSPTGDSQNTEAFF.

The rearrangement links TRBV30 to TRBJ1-5; D gene unclear. This CDR3 is 15 amino acids long. Germline values: CDR1 GTSNPN, CDR2 SVGIG (reference sequence). Trimming cost V 0 bases and J 2 bases, with 11 bases left between them. CDR3 nucleotide sequence: TGTGCCTGGAGTGTCACGGGGTTCGGCAATCAGCCCCAGCATTTT. Encoded protein: CAWSVTGFGNQPQHF.

CDR3 nucleotide sequence: TGCAGTACTTCACGGACTAGCGGGAGGGCCGCGGATACGCAGTATTTT. Translating it yields CSTSRTSGRAADTQYF. The chain employs TRBV20-1 and TRBJ2-3; 15 bases match TRBD2. V shed 8 bases and J 6 bases; nucleotides not matched to a gene: 12. The CDR3 is made up of 16 amino acids. Per the germline V gene, CDR1 is DFQATT and CDR2 is SNEGSKA (reference sequence).

This clonotype was detected ten times or more. The germline gene is not matched at one end of the junction; a read error may be the cause. The genes are TRBV6-1 and TRBJ1-4, with TRBD1 as a possible D gene (5 bases). Germline CDR1 is MNHNS and CDR2 is SASEGT. The CDR3 consists of 14 residues. Here the CDR3 DNA reads TGTGCCAGCAGTGAAGGACAGATGAATGAGAAACTGTTTTTT. Translating it yields CASSEGQMNEKLFF.

The chain has TRBV20-1 and TRBJ2-1; D is undetermined. Per germline, CDR1 DFQATT and CDR2 SNEGSKA (reference sequence). V was clipped by 7 bases and J by 0 bases, with 10 bases between them. The CDR3 extends over 13 amino acids. CDR3 bases: TGCAGTGGCACGATAAGCTCCTACAATGAGCAGTTCTTC. The encoded protein is CSGTISSYNEQFF.

The chain is built from TRBV9 and TRBJ2-3; D unresolved. This CDR3 comprises 12 residues. Germline V gives CDR1 SGDLS, CDR2 YYNGEE. V lost 3 bases and J 2 bases, leaving 4 bases between the germline ends. CDR3 region: CASSGYTDTQYF. CDR3 coding DNA: TGTGCCAGCAGCGGATACACAGATACGCAGTATTTT.

The chain carries TRBV6-1 and TRBJ1-1, with a tentative D call TRBD1 (5 bases). There are 14 residues in the CDR3. Germline-derived CDR1 and CDR2 are MNHNS and SASEGT. The V end lost 7 bases, the J end lost 2 bases, and 14 bases lay between the germline ends. This CDR3 is CASNEDKPNTEAFF. The CDR3 DNA reads TGTGCCAGCAATGAGGACAAGCCCAACACTGAAGCTTTCTTT.